This T cell receptor beta chain was sequenced in a study of cytomegalovirus exposure and HLA in healthy donors. Study-level findings and limits: Most of the CMV-associated TCR beta chains (in a later analysis) appeared to be HLA-restricted. In a later analysis, a missense DCLRE1C variant was linked to TCR beta V- and J-gene trimming.

The study ran its PCR with 60 Vbeta and 13 Jbeta primers. Clones were read by immunoSEQ multiplex PCR, and TCRdb kept only the in-frame ones, dropping some. The table has around 150,000 clones, roughly 80% seen once. In the case of this clone: Its antigen is currently unknown.

CDR3 size: 13 residues. The V and J ends lost 5 bases and 0 bases respectively, with 4 bases between them. The germline V gene encodes CDR1 SGHTA and CDR2 FQGNSA. The TCR sequence derives from a man younger than 35 in good health and CMV-seropositive. V is TRBV7-2 and J is TRBJ1-4; D gene unclear. Source material: PBMCs. The CDR3 reads CASSHATNEKLFF. CDR3 nucleotide sequence: TGTGCCAGCAGCCATGCAACTAATGAAAAACTGTTTTTT.